This T cell receptor (beta chain) comes out of a study of cytomegalovirus exposure and HLA in healthy donors. Study-level results: In an earlier analysis, in 587 donors, most V segments appeared productive either ~90% or ~30% of the time.

There are 14 residues in the CDR3. Germline assignment: CDR1 SGHRS and CDR2 YFSETQ. Losses at the gene ends were 4 bases for V and 4 bases for J; bases not matched to a gene: 6. This clone showed up just a few times. Antigen: not known. It was with 60 Vbeta and 13 Jbeta primers that the PCR ran. Sequenced by immunoSEQ multiplex PCR; TCRdb stores in-frame clones only, minus some. Altogether about 170,000 clones are present, 70% to 80% being singletons, with the ten largest covering 1.4% to 1.5%. This receptor was identified in a woman between 25 and 40 years old in good health and CMV-seropositive. V gene TRBV5-1 combines with J gene TRBJ2-7, with 9 bases that match TRBD2. The specimen was PBMCs. CDR3 loop: CASSGGRESYEQYF. DNA of the CDR3: TGCGCCAGCAGCGGCGGGAGGGAATCGTACGAGCAGTACTTC.